Sequencing of this TCR beta chain was carried out in a study of response to subunit inactivated influenza vaccine (dated by TCRdb to 2016 to 2018). A note on the overall study: The study used deep quantitative T cell receptor repertoire profiling to track responses to a trivalent subunit inactivated influenza vaccine. What the authors observed across the whole study: It was suggested by the authors that each seasonal influenza vaccination may recruit only a limited number of new T cells.

The CDR3 goes from the cysteine to the phenylalanine over 13 residues. The sequence is cut down to CDR3 DNA, 39 bases in frame from base 1. The germline V gene provides CDR1 SGHRS and CDR2 YFSETQ. V lost 0 bases and J lost 7 bases; the stretch between them is 10 bases long. Library method: RT-PCR. TCRdb records Illumina HiSeq 2500 as the sequencer. The raw public data were reprocessed by TCRdb itself: fastp quality trimming at Q25, MiXCR clonotype calling, in-frame beta chains only. Rows merge per CDR3 protein into single entries with the most common DNA and genes. The sample contains fewer than 350,000 distinct CDR3 sequences, roughly 22% of them found a single time. The ten largest clones add up to about a tenth of the sample. This clonotype has a count of ten or more. The target of this receptor is not known. Base qualities are not at hand, and no much larger clone is one base apart.

This chain is built from TRBV5-1 and TRBJ1-1; the D gene is not confidently resolved. The sequence was obtained from a man aged 50 to 69 who received an inactivated influenza vaccine. Donor details come from another sample of the same person, matched by shared clones. The sequenced sample was PBMCs from blood, obtained about 20 months after vaccination. Read as DNA, the sequence is TGCGCCAGCAGCTTGGTGGCAGAGCGTGAAGCTTTCTTT. Translated, it reads CASSLVAEREAFF.